The 22 T cell receptor beta chains below were found in one sample sequenced in a study of T cells in Graves' hyperthyroidism and ophthalmopathy. It was RNA transcripts that yielded the amplified TCR beta CDR3 regions. The HTBI primer set served for first-round RT-PCR of the TCR CDR3. Using its own MiXCR run on the multiplex PCR reads, TCRdb lists one record per CDR3 protein. The sample includes about 620,000 distinct CDR3 sequences, under 20% of them seen just once. Sequencing was performed on blood. Receptors originate from a woman in her 30s with Graves' hyperthyroidism.

This clonotype was observed once. This sequence joins TRBV7-2 and TRBJ2-3, with a weak D call TRBD2 (5 bases). The CDR3 sequence is 14 residues long. Germline values: CDR1 SGHTA, CDR2 FQGNSA. The ends were cut back, 2 bases at V and 5 bases at J, with 11 bases in the middle. The CDR3 loop is CASSLSGFGDTQYF. The CDR3 nucleotides are TGTGCCAGCAGCTTATCGGGGTTCGGAGATACGCAGTATTTT.

Turning to this clonotype: A much larger clone differs by one base, so this may be a read error. This chain joins TRBV28 and TRBJ2-3; D remains ambiguous. The CDR3 spans 15 residues. V lost 7 bases and J lost 0, with 14 bases in between. Germline lookup yields CDR1 MDHEN and CDR2 SYDVKM. The DNA of the CDR3 is TGTGCCAGCATCTCTCGGACGGCTAGCACAGATACGCAGTATTTT. It yields the protein CASISRTASTDTQYF.

This chain links TRBV12-3 or TRBV12-4 with TRBJ2-6, with D uncertain. CDR3 size: 14 residues. V was cut by 2 bases and J by 4 bases, with 6 bases left in between. The CDR3 DNA reads TGTGCCAGCAGTTTAAAGGCCGGGGCCAACGTCCTGACTTTC. Protein sequence: CASSLKAGANVLTF.

This clonotype was found a few times. This chain uses TRBV6-2 or TRBV6-3 with TRBJ2-7; TRBD2 matches at 7 bases. V dropped 5 bases and J dropped 0; count of bases not matched to a gene: 19. The CDR3 is made up of 19 amino acids. CDR1 and CDR2 from the germline V gene are MNHEY and SVGEGT. CDR3 DNA sequence: TGTGCCAGCAGTCCCAGTTGGACTAGAGTAAACAAGAGCTCCTACGAGCAGTACTTC. Protein sequence: CASSPSWTRVNKSSYEQYF.

This clonotype has more than one count but fewer than ten. The chain uses TRBV6-5 and TRBJ2-7; 9 nucleotides agree with TRBD2. The CDR3 length is 15 residues. Losses at the gene ends were 2 bases for V and 0 bases for J; bases not matched to a gene: 2. Germline values: CDR1 MNHEY, CDR2 SVGAGI. The CDR3 loop is CASSYASGASYEQYF. As DNA, the CDR3 is TGTGCCAGCAGTTACGCTAGCGGGGCCTCCTACGAGCAGTACTTC.

This clonotype was counted once. The chain recombines TRBV19 with TRBJ2-7; the match to TRBD2 covers 7 bases. There are 15 residues in the CDR3. Germline CDR1 and CDR2: LNHDA and SQIVND (reference sequence). With 5 bases clipped from V and 0 bases from J, the junction kept 7 bases outside the gene matches. The CDR3 DNA sequence: TGTGCCAGTAGTGCAGGAGGCGGGAGCTCCTACGAGCAGTACTTC. This gives the protein CASSAGGGSSYEQYF. Filled out from reference TRBV19 and TRBJ2-7, the complete variable domain reads DGGITQSPKYLFRKEGQNVTLSCEQNLNHDAMYWYRQDPGQGLRLIYYSQIVNDFQKGDIAEGYSVSREKKESFPLTVTSAQKNPTAFYLCASSAGGGSSYEQYFGPGTRLTVT.

J is TRBJ2-5 and V is TRBV12-3 or TRBV12-4; 8 bases match TRBD2. This CDR3 region has 18 residues. V gave up 0 bases and J gave up 1 base; unmatched junction bases: 10. The CDR3 nucleotides are TGTGCCAGCAGTTTAGCTCAAGGTCTAGCGGGCGCCCAAGAGACCCAGTACTTC. Translating it yields CASSLAQGLAGAQETQYF.

This clonotype came up many times. CDR3 nucleotides: TGTGCCAGCTCACGAGCAGGGACTGAAGAGACCCAGTACTTC. Protein sequence: CASSRAGTEETQYF. The genes are TRBV18 and TRBJ2-5; possibly TRBD2 for D (6 bases). Trimming removed 4 bases from V and 3 bases from J, with 12 bases in between. CDR3 size: 14 residues. Germline assignment: CDR1 KGHSH and CDR2 LQKENI.

The gene calls are TRBV27 and TRBJ2-5, with 9 nucleotides matching TRBD2. The germline CDR1 and CDR2 sequences are MNHEY and SMNVEV (reference sequence). The CDR3 is 16 residues long. The V segment lost 7 bases and the J segment 1 base; nucleotides outside the gene matches: 10. DNA for the CDR3: TGTGCCAGCATGAGACGGGTACTAGCGGGCCAAGAGACCCAGTACTTC. This gives the protein CASMRRVLAGQETQYF.

DNA for the CDR3: TGCGCCAGCAGCCAAGGCCCTATAATCTCTAGCACAGATACGCAGTATTTT. The encoded protein is CASSQGPIISSTDTQYF. The J gene is TRBJ2-3, the V gene TRBV4-1; no clear D. V lost 1 base and J lost 0, with 14 bases in between. The CDR3 has 17 amino acids. In germline, CDR1 is MGHRA, CDR2 YSYEKL.

In this sample, this clonotype turned up many times. The chain is built from TRBV20-1 and TRBJ2-7; TRBD2 aligns across 8 bases. The junction had 12 bases not matched to a gene; V was cut back by 0 bases and J by 5 bases. The CDR3 runs to 16 residues. From germline, CDR1 is DFQATT and CDR2 SNEGSKA (reference sequence). CDR3: CSAREVGTGGLNEQYF. CDR3 nucleotides: TGCAGTGCTAGAGAAGTGGGAACGGGAGGGCTCAACGAGCAGTACTTC.

This chain links TRBV19 with TRBJ2-7, with a possible D match to TRBD1 (5 bases). The CDR3 loop spans 13 amino acids. Trimming shortened V by 8 bases and J by 3 bases, and 14 bases separated the two germline ends. CDR1 and CDR2 from the germline V gene are LNHDA and SQIVND (reference sequence). Here the CDR3 reads CASGSDNRYEQYF. Written as DNA, the CDR3 is TGTGCCAGTGGGTCGGACAACCGCTACGAGCAGTACTTC.

The chain is built from TRBV19 and TRBJ2-7; 7 bases line up with TRBD2. The V and J ends lost 5 bases and 0 bases, in that order; junction bases with no gene match: 4. Germline CDR1 and CDR2: LNHDA and SQIVND (reference sequence). The CDR3 is 14 residues long. The CDR3 loop reads CASSRSGNSYEQYF. CDR3 DNA: TGTGCCAGTAGTCGCAGCGGGAACTCCTACGAGCAGTACTTC.

This clonotype was picked up many times. This chain links TRBV5-1 with TRBJ2-1; TRBD2 might be the D (6 bases). This CDR3 is built from 13 residues. V was cut by 6 bases and J by 2 bases, with 9 bases left in between. The V gene's germline CDR1 is SGHRS and CDR2 YFSETQ. The DNA for the CDR3 is TGCGCCAGCATGGCTAGCGCCTACAATGAGCAGTTCTTC. Protein sequence: CASMASAYNEQFF.

There are a few counts of this clonotype. The chain joins TRBV7-3 to TRBJ2-5, with 7 bases fitting TRBD2. Looked up from germline, CDR1 is SGHTA and CDR2 is FQGTGA. There are 15 residues in the CDR3. The V segment lost 1 base and the J segment 5 bases; nucleotides outside the gene matches: 7. CDR3 coding DNA: TGTGCCAGCAGCTTAAGCCGGACTAGTATGGAGACCCAGTACTTC. This gives the protein CASSLSRTSMETQYF. Together with reference TRBV7-3 and TRBJ2-5, the CDR3 gives the full variable domain: GAGVSQTPSNKVTEKGKYVELRCDPISGHTALYWYRQSLGQGPEFLIYFQGTGAADDSGLPNDRFFAVRPEGSVSTLKIQRTERGDSAVYLCASSLSRTSMETQYFGPGTRLLVL.

The chain employs TRBV10-3 and TRBJ2-7; D might be TRBD1 (5 bases). Trimming removed 6 bases from V and 6 bases from J, with 12 bases in between. Germline V gene data show CDR1 as ENHRY and CDR2 as SYGVKD. The CDR3 covers 12 residues. In DNA, the CDR3 is TGTGCCATCAGCCCAGGGTCGGGCGAGCAGTACTTC. Translated: CAISPGSGEQYF.

The CDR3 coding sequence is TGCGCCAGCAGTGAGTCGAGAACTAGCGGTTCTAGCACAGATACGCAGTATTTT. It specifies CASSESRTSGSSTDTQYF. The chain is built from TRBV10-1 and TRBJ2-3, with 8 bases lining up with TRBD2. CDR1 is WNHNN, CDR2 SYGVQD, per germline (reference sequence). The V and J ends lost 0 bases and 0 bases, in that order; junction bases with no gene match: 8. The CDR3 consists of 18 residues.

CDR3 region: CASSDREYTGELFF. CDR3 coding DNA: TGTGCCAGCAGCGACCGGGAATACACCGGGGAGCTGTTTTTT. The chain joins TRBV9 to TRBJ2-2; possibly TRBD2 for D (5 bases). CDR3 length: 14 amino acids. Germline CDR1 reads SGDLS; CDR2 reads YYNGEE. Trimming pared 3 bases from V and 3 bases from J, leaving 9 bases between.

The J gene is TRBJ2-3, the V gene TRBV7-3; maybe TRBD1 (5 bases). Germline V lookup: CDR1 SGHTA, CDR2 FQGTGA. The CDR3 length is 15 residues. Trimming removed 2 bases from V and 4 bases from J, with 13 bases in between. The CDR3 region has the DNA TGTGCCAGCAGCTTAGGCGACAGATTACCAGATACGCAGTATTTT. It is translated as CASSLGDRLPDTQYF. The full variable domain, its missing parts supplied by reference TRBV7-3 and TRBJ2-3, is GAGVSQTPSNKVTEKGKYVELRCDPISGHTALYWYRQSLGQGPEFLIYFQGTGAADDSGLPNDRFFAVRPEGSVSTLKIQRTERGDSAVYLCASSLGDRLPDTQYFGPGTRLTVL.

There are a few counts of this clonotype. The chain recombines TRBV19 with TRBJ2-2; weak D call: TRBD1 (5 bases). Germline V gene lookup returns CDR1 LNHDA and CDR2 SQIVND (reference sequence). The CDR3 sequence is 13 residues long. The V end lost 7 bases, the J end lost 6 bases, and 12 bases lay between the germline ends. The CDR3 sequence is CASTWGGAGELFF. DNA of the CDR3: TGTGCCAGTACCTGGGGCGGCGCCGGGGAGCTGTTTTTT.

About this clonotype itself: A read error is possible here, since a much larger clone lies one base away. This sequence joins TRBV25-1 and TRBJ2-2; D may correspond to TRBD1 or TRBD2 (6 bases each). Germline CDR1 is MGHDK and CDR2 is SYGVNS. The CDR3 is 16 amino acids. The CDR3: CASSASQLRDTGDLFF. DNA for the CDR3: TGTGCCAGCAGTGCCTCTCAGTTGCGGGACACCGGGGATCTGTTTTTT.

This clonotype showed up many times. The V call is TRBV25-1, the J call TRBJ2-5, with 10 bases identical to TRBD1. The V segment lost 4 bases and the J segment 5 bases; nucleotides outside the gene matches: 4. Per the germline V gene, CDR1 is MGHDK and CDR2 is SYGVNS. This CDR3 contains 14 residues. The DNA for the CDR3 is TGTGCCAGCAGTGGCCTGGGACAGGGGGAGACCCAGTACTTC. Amino acids: CASSGLGQGETQYF.